This record covers a single T cell receptor (beta chain). Its antigen is currently not known. No per-base quality is available; no much larger clone lies one base away. The source of the sample is a study of blood T cell repertoires in COVID-19 (TCRdb year 2020). About the study as a whole: Samples from collaborators originated in the United States, Italy and Spain and spanned both the acute and convalescent phases of COVID-19. The material from the prospective study consisted of cDNA or gDNA derived from T cells, B-cell-depleted T cells, or PBMCs. Subjects who had been exposed to COVID-19, were actively infected with it, or had recovered from it provided the deeply sampled blood TCRbeta repertoires that made up the dataset. The repertoires were released in a freely available public database meant as a resource for research on the immune response to SARS-CoV-2. Samples were obtained from the ongoing ImmuneRACE study (first 160 participants) and from over 1,000 subjects provided by 6 global collaborators. The sample metadata nearly always contained a de-identified subject ID, COVID-19 status, age in years and sex. Where available, HLA class I and class II types were obtained from metadata supplied by the sample provider rather than from assay-based typing.

TCRbeta CDR3 regions were amplified from genomic DNA by means of the immunoSEQ Assay, a bias-controlled multiplex PCR. In the original analysis: Nucleated cell counts per sample were estimated from amplification of reference gene primers within the assay. Sequence reads were collapsed and filtered to measure the absolute abundance of every unique TCRbeta CDR3 rearrangement. Productive Simpson clonality was computed per sample as the square root of Simpson's diversity index over productive rearrangements. What TCRdb holds here is the immuneACCESS table cut down to in-frame rearrangements. Part of the clones is not present; checked against another copy, under half of the missing clones reflect an unresolved V gene, and the others are unexplained. V, J and clone size reflect that table, while D and trimming were determined from the DNA. This sample lists 130,000 to 150,000 clones; 84% were detected once. The ten largest clones represent about 6.4% of the sample.

Its CDR3 holds 13 amino acids, cysteine through phenylalanine. Just the 39-base CDR3 DNA is kept, in frame starting at base 1. V has 2 bases trimmed and J has 7 bases trimmed; junction bases matching no gene number 5. Reading the germline V gene (reference sequence) gives CDR1 GTSNPN and CDR2 SVGIG. Whole blood was collected in K2EDTA tubes by collaborating institutions according to the institutions' own protocols. For TCRbeta analysis, collaborators shipped samples in one of three forms: frozen whole blood, isolated PBMCs, or DNA extracted from either of those sample types. Beyond this particular receptor, the publication reports: How much clinical and demographic metadata was included differed by source and by participant, and the metadata was provided uncurated.

The TCR originated in a human donor in a cohort sampled during active COVID-19. The V and J segments used are TRBV30 and TRBJ1-5, with 7 bases in between that match TRBD1. Input material: peripheral blood. The DNA sequence is TGTGCCTGGAGTAAGACAGGGAAACAGCCCCAGCATTTT. This is translated as CAWSKTGKQPQHF.